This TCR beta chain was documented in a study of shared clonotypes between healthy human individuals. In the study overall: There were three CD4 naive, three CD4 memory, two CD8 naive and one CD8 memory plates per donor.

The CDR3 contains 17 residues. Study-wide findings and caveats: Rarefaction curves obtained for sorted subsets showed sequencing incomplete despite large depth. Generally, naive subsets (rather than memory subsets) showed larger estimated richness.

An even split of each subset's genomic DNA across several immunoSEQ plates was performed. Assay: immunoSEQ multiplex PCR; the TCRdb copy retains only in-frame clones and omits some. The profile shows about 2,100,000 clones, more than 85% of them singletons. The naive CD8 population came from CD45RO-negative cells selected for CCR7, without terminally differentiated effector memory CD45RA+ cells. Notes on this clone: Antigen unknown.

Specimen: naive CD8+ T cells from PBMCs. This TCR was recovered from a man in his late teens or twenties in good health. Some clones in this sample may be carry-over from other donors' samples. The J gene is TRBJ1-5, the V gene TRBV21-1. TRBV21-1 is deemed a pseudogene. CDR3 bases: TGTGCCAGCAGCAAAGCTAGTACAACTGGGAGCAATCAGCCCCAGCATTTT. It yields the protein CASSKASTTGSNQPQHF.